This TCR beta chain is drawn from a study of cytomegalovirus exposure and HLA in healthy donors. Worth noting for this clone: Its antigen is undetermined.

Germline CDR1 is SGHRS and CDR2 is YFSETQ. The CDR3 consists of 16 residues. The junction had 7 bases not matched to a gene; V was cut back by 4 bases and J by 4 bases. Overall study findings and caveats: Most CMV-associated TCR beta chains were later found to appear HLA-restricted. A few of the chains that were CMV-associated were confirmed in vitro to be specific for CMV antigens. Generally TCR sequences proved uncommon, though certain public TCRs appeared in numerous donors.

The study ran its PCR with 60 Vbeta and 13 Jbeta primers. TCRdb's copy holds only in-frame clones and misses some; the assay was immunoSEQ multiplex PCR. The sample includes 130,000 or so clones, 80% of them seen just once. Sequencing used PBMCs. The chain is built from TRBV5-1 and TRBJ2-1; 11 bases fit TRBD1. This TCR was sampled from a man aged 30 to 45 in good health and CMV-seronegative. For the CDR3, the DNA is TGCGCCAGCAGCCCGGTTGGGACAGGGGGGTACAATGAGCAGTTCTTC. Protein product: CASSPVGTGGYNEQFF.